The next 21 T cell receptor beta chains were all read from a single sample in a study of T cell repertoires in cytomegalovirus infection. Their antigens are not known. From the reads, TCRdb called clonotypes with MiXCR, one entry per CDR3 protein. The sample yields approximately 770,000 distinct CDR3 sequences, approximately 32% seen once. Sample: cultured CD8+ T cells from PBMCs, taken from culture after CMV antigen stimulation. The receptors here all came from a human donor in good health (CMV status not recorded). Some clones in this sample may be carry-over from other donors' samples.

The rearrangement links TRBV7-9 to TRBJ2-7, with TRBD2 identical over 13 bases. Germline V gene lookup returns CDR1 SEHNR and CDR2 FQNEAQ (reference sequence). The CDR3 loop spans 16 amino acids. V trimming: 5 bases; J trimming: 2 bases; junction bases outside the gene matches: 6. CDR3 sequence (DNA): TGTGCCAGCAGCGCAACTAGCGGGGGGGCCGCCTACGAGCAGTACTTC. This gives the protein CASSATSGGAAYEQYF.

The chain combines TRBV7-9 with TRBJ2-2; TRBD1 is a possible D gene (6 bases). V lost 0 bases and J lost 0, with 8 bases in between. CDR1 is SEHNR and CDR2 is FQNEAQ in the germline V gene (reference sequence). The CDR3 loop spans 16 amino acids. The CDR3 loop reads CASSLAGAPNTGELFF. In DNA form, the CDR3 reads TGTGCCAGCAGCTTAGCGGGGGCGCCGAACACCGGGGAGCTGTTTTTT.

The V gene is TRBV6-2 or TRBV6-3, the J gene TRBJ2-7; the D is unclear. V lost 0 bases to trimming and J lost 7 bases, with 13 bases between them. Germline loops: CDR1 MNHEY, CDR2 SVGEGT. This CDR3 is built from 14 residues. This chain's CDR3 is CASSYSRGFGEQYV. For the CDR3, the DNA is TGTGCCAGCAGTTACTCGCGTGGGTTCGGGGAGCAGTACGTC.

The V gene is TRBV6-5, the J gene TRBJ2-1, with 9 bases matching TRBD2. The germline V gene has CDR1 MNHEY and CDR2 SVGAGI. The CDR3 has 15 residues. The J segment lost 2 bases and the V segment lost 5 bases, leaving 4 bases of the junction unmatched. CDR3 coding DNA: TGTGCCAGCAGTCACATAGCGGGGGCCTACAATGAGCAGTTCTTC. It codes for CASSHIAGAYNEQFF.

This clonotype has at least ten counts. The gene calls are TRBV27 and TRBJ1-6; D gene unclear. Germline CDR1 and CDR2: MNHEY and SMNVEV (reference sequence). Trimming removed 4 bases at V and 0 bases at J, with 4 bases between. There are 14 residues in the CDR3. The CDR3 DNA reads as TGTGCCAGCAGTTACCGCTCCTATAATTCACCCCTCCACTTT. Its translation is CASSYRSYNSPLHF.

This clonotype was picked up a small number of times. The V and J genes are TRBV11-3 and TRBJ2-2; D gene uncertain. CDR1 SGHNT and CDR2 YENEEA come from the germline V gene. Trimming removed 5 bases at V and 5 bases at J, with 12 bases between. The CDR3 contains 14 residues. CDR3 sequence reads: CASSPDTSTGELFF. The DNA for the CDR3 is TGTGCCAGCAGCCCTGACACGTCTACCGGGGAGCTGTTTTTT.

This chain uses TRBV27 with TRBJ2-7; D might be TRBD1 (5 bases). This CDR3 comprises 14 residues. The V and J ends lost 6 bases and 2 bases respectively, with 14 bases between them. The germline V gene has CDR1 MNHEY and CDR2 SMNVEV (reference sequence). CDR3 loop: CASRDSEGPYEQYV. CDR3 nucleotide sequence: TGTGCCAGCAGAGACAGCGAAGGCCCCTACGAGCAGTACGTC.

The rearrangement joins TRBV20-1 to TRBJ1-2, with D possibly matching TRBD1 (5 bases). Trimming removed 1 base from V and 10 bases from J, with 13 bases in between. Per germline, CDR1 DFQATT and CDR2 SNEGSKA (reference sequence). The CDR3 spans 12 residues. The CDR3 DNA sequence: TGCAGTGCTAGAGGGGGGTCGGAGTACTACACCTTC. This translates into CSARGGSEYYTF.

This sequence joins TRBV4-1 and TRBJ2-3, with D possibly being TRBD1 (6 bases). The CDR3 is 19 amino acids. CDR1 MGHRA and CDR2 YSYEKL come from the germline V gene. Trimming stripped 0 bases from V and 3 bases from J, with 22 bases between. The DNA for the CDR3 is TGCGCCAGCAGCCAAGATTGGACAGACGGGTCATTTAATACAGATACGCAGTATTTT. It is translated as CASSQDWTDGSFNTDTQYF.

This chain joins TRBV7-9 and TRBJ2-1, with 10 bases fitting TRBD1. This CDR3 spans 13 amino acids. The germline V gene encodes CDR1 SEHNR and CDR2 FQNEAQ (reference sequence). V gave up 4 bases and J gave up 15 bases; unmatched junction bases: 9. The CDR3, as DNA: TGTGCCAGCAGCTCCCCACGGGACAGGGGTACGTTCTTC. Translated, it gives CASSSPRDRGTFF.

This clonotype was counted ten times or more. The genes are TRBV7-6 and TRBJ2-7, with D perhaps TRBD2 (6 bases). Germline V gives CDR1 SGHVS, CDR2 FNYEAQ. The V gene lost 1 base and the J gene lost 2 bases, with 12 bases spanning the gap. The CDR3 loop spans 15 amino acids. The CDR3 reads CASSLEEGQTYEQYF. In DNA, the CDR3 is TGTGCCAGCAGCTTAGAGGAGGGCCAGACCTACGAGCAGTACTTC. Full variable domain (rest looked up from reference TRBV7-6 and TRBJ2-7): GAGVSQSPRYKVTKRGQDVALRCDPISGHVSLYWYRQALGQGPEFLTYFNYEAQQDKSGLPNDRFSAERPEGSISTLTIQRTEQRDSAMYRCASSLEEGQTYEQYFGPGTRLTVT.

This clonotype came up a few times. V and J are TRBV7-3 and TRBJ2-5; D tentatively reads TRBD1 or TRBD2 (5 bases each). Trimming removed 5 bases at V and 2 bases at J, with 21 bases between. This CDR3 region has 17 residues. CDR1 and CDR2 (germline): SGHTA, FQGTGA. The CDR3 protein is CASSENSPGRLQETQYF. CDR3 nucleotide sequence: TGTGCCAGCAGCGAAAATTCACCGGGACGGTTGCAAGAGACCCAGTACTTC.

CDR3 nucleotides: TGTGCCAGCAGCCGCCACGGGGCCCACCACTATGGCTACACCTTC. As protein: CASSRHGAHHYGYTF. The chain is built from TRBV11-2 and TRBJ1-2; D is perhaps TRBD1 (5 bases). The CDR3 covers 15 residues. Trimming took 5 bases from V and 3 from J, leaving 16 bases between them. Germline V gene sequence: CDR1 SGHAT, CDR2 FQNNGV.

There are a few counts of this clonotype. The J gene is TRBJ2-7, the V gene TRBV4-1; 7 bases line up with TRBD1. Germline assignment: CDR1 MGHRA and CDR2 YSYEKL. The CDR3 contains 13 residues. V dropped 6 bases and J dropped 5; count of bases not matched to a gene: 7. CDR3 protein: CASSFRQGDEQYF. The CDR3 region has the DNA TGCGCCAGCAGTTTTCGACAGGGAGACGAGCAGTACTTC.

This clonotype has only a few counts. This chain connects TRBV7-9 to TRBJ1-2, with 8 bases fitting TRBD1. V was pared by 2 bases and J by 5 bases, with 7 bases of the junction left unmatched. Germline V CDR1 and CDR2: SEHNR, FQNEAQ (reference sequence). The CDR3 extends over 15 amino acids. The CDR3 DNA reads TGTGCCAGCAGCTTACCGAGGACAGGGCCGTATGGCTACACCTTC. Its protein is CASSLPRTGPYGYTF.

V and J are TRBV27 and TRBJ2-3; tentative D call: TRBD1 (5 bases). Germline loops: CDR1 MNHEY, CDR2 SMNVEV (reference sequence). V was shortened by 2 bases and J by 4 bases, with 10 bases between the two germline ends. CDR3 length: 14 amino acids. DNA of the CDR3: TGTGCCAGCAGTTTAATAGGGGCCGCAGATACGCAGTATTTT. As protein: CASSLIGAADTQYF.

V gene TRBV4-3 combines with J gene TRBJ2-2, with TRBD2 as a possible D gene (6 bases). Looked up from germline, CDR1 is LGHNA and CDR2 is YSLEER. The CDR3 loop spans 15 amino acids. Trimming cost V 5 bases and J 4 bases, with 14 bases left between them. The CDR3 coding sequence is TGCGCCAGCAGCGCCCGTGCGGGGTTCACCGGGGAGCTGTTTTTT. It is translated as CASSARAGFTGELFF.

This clonotype was observed once. The chain is built from TRBV25-1 and TRBJ2-1; TRBD1 is a possible D gene (5 bases). Germline CDR1 is MGHDK and CDR2 is SYGVNS. V was clipped by 3 bases and J by 8 bases, with 26 bases between them. There are 18 residues in the CDR3. CDR3 DNA: TGTGCCAGCAGTGACTCTAAGGGGTGGCGACCCCAATCGGATGAGCAGTTCTTC. Its translation is CASSDSKGWRPQSDEQFF. Supplemented by reference TRBV25-1 and TRBJ2-1, the full variable domain reads EADIYQTPRYLVIGTGKKITLECSQTMGHDKMYWYQQDPGMELHLIHYSYGVNSTEKGDLSSESTVSRIRTEHFPLTLESARPSHTSQYLCASSDSKGWRPQSDEQFFGPGTRLTVL.

This clonotype appeared a single time. The gene calls are TRBV27 and TRBJ1-6; weak D call: TRBD1 (6 bases). The length of the CDR3 is 16 residues. Trimming stripped 4 bases from V and 5 bases from J, with 15 bases between. Per germline, CDR1 MNHEY and CDR2 SMNVEV (reference sequence). The CDR3 sequence: CASSSAGARDNSPLHF. CDR3 DNA: TGTGCCAGCAGTTCCGCAGGGGCTCGGGATAATTCACCCCTCCACTTT.

The chain uses TRBV12-3 or TRBV12-4 and TRBJ2-2; D is possibly TRBD1 (6 bases). CDR3 length: 18 residues. V shed 4 bases and J shed 0 bases, with 18 bases lying between them. The CDR3 is CASSSSSWTEANTGELFF. CDR3 nucleotides: TGTGCCAGCAGTTCCTCCTCCTGGACAGAAGCGAACACCGGGGAGCTGTTTTTT.

J is TRBJ1-2 and V is TRBV2; D is uncertain. The V gene lost 3 bases and the J gene lost 6 bases, with 8 bases spanning the gap. The CDR3 consists of 12 residues. The germline CDR1 and CDR2 sequences are SNHLY and FYNNEI. In DNA form, the CDR3 reads TGTGCCAGCAGTGATCCGGATCATGGCTACACCTTC. This codes for CASSDPDHGYTF.